This T cell receptor beta chain is from a study of CD4+ T cells in melanoma. On this clone: Its specificity is not known.

Study-wide results and limits: Reportedly, melanoma neoantigen-specific CD4+ T cells showed varied differentiation states. CD8+ T cell, macrophage and B cell function reportedly correlated with neoantigen-specific CD4+ T cells.

Profiling relied on immunoSEQ multiplex PCR, and the TCRdb table lists in-frame clones only, not all of them. The sample gives 15,000 or so clones, less than 65% of which show up once; about 14% is in the top ten. The CDR3 is made up of 12 amino acids. V lost 5 bases to trimming and J lost 1 base, with 5 bases between them. In germline, CDR1 is LNHDA, CDR2 SQIVND (reference sequence). The sequenced sample consisted of cells from a culture (not recorded whether cultured in vitro). This clonotype originated in a human donor with melanoma. V gene TRBV19 combines with J gene TRBJ2-5, with unresolved D. CDR3 coding DNA: TGTGCCAGTAGTTTTGCCCAAGAGACCCAGTACTTC. It specifies CASSFAQETQYF.